This entry lists 9 T cell receptor beta chains sequenced from one sample in a study of blood T cell repertoires in COVID-19. Sequenced by immunoSEQ multiplex PCR; TCRdb stores in-frame clones only, minus some. The sample carries roughly 200,000 clones, about three quarters recorded once. What was sequenced was peripheral blood. The receptors were gathered from a woman older than 75 with active or convalescent COVID-19.

This rearrangement joins TRBV9 to TRBJ2-3, with D unresolved. CDR3 length: 18 amino acids. Germline V gene lookup returns CDR1 SGDLS and CDR2 YYNGEE. V was trimmed by 0 bases and J by 2 bases, leaving 19 bases between them. The DNA of the CDR3 is TGTGCCAGCAGCGTAGCTACCTTGGGCTACCGAATCACAGATACGCAGTATTTT. It specifies CASSVATLGYRITDTQYF. The full variable domain, rest sourced from reference TRBV9 and TRBJ2-3, is DSGVTQTPKHLITATGQRVTLRCSPRSGDLSVYWYQQSLDQGLQFLIQYYNGEERAKGNILERFSAQQFPDLHSELNLSSLELGDSALYFCASSVATLGYRITDTQYFGPGTRLTVL.

This clone was found a few times. V gene TRBV4-3 combines with J gene TRBJ1-2; 7 bases agree with TRBD1. In germline, CDR1 is LGHNA, CDR2 YSLEER. The CDR3 consists of 14 residues. V lost 4 bases, J lost 1 base, and 3 bases stayed unmatched. CDR3 coding DNA: TGCGCCAGCAGCCGGGACAGAGTTAACTATGGCTACACCTTC. This gives the protein CASSRDRVNYGYTF.

Only a few counts were recorded for this clone. The J gene is TRBJ1-4, the V gene TRBV16; D gene ambiguous. Trimming took 2 bases from V and 7 from J, leaving 5 bases between them. Per the germline V gene, CDR1 is KGHSY and CDR2 is FQNENV. This CDR3 is 12 amino acids long. This CDR3 is CASSQAGEKLFF. The CDR3 DNA reads as TGTGCCAGCAGCCAAGCGGGTGAAAAACTGTTTTTT.

V and J are TRBV19 and TRBJ2-3; the D gene is possibly TRBD1 (6 bases). Trimming took 1 base from V and 5 from J, leaving 10 bases between them. The CDR3 is made up of 14 amino acids. The germline CDR1 and CDR2 sequences are LNHDA and SQIVND (reference sequence). Here the CDR3 DNA reads TGTGCCAGTAGTATAGGACAGGAAATAGATACGCAGTATTTT. The encoded protein is CASSIGQEIDTQYF.

The J gene is TRBJ1-3, the V gene TRBV7-9; D not resolved. Per the germline V gene, CDR1 is SEHNR and CDR2 is FQNEAQ (reference sequence). Trimming took off 0 bases at V and 0 bases at J, with 6 bases between the two ends. The CDR3 has 15 amino acids. Written as DNA, the CDR3 is TGTGCCAGCAGCTTAGCCCGGGGCTCTGGAAACACCATATATTTT. Translating gives CASSLARGSGNTIYF.

The V gene is TRBV6-2 or TRBV6-3, the J gene TRBJ1-1; D ambiguous. This CDR3 contains 15 residues. V was cut by 5 bases and J by 1 base, with 14 bases left in between. The germline V gene has CDR1 MNHEY and CDR2 SVGEGT. This CDR3 is CASSPHSVQNTEAFF. The CDR3 DNA reads TGTGCCAGCAGTCCCCACAGTGTTCAGAACACTGAAGCTTTCTTT.

The chain combines TRBV4-1 with TRBJ2-7, with 7 bases matching TRBD2. After removal of 4 bases from V and 1 base from J, the junction contained 7 bases not matched to a gene. CDR3 length: 15 residues. In germline, CDR1 is MGHRA, CDR2 YSYEKL. This chain's CDR3 is CASSLLGTNSYEQYF. Here the CDR3 DNA reads TGCGCCAGCAGCCTGCTGGGGACTAATTCCTACGAGCAGTACTTC.

This sequence joins TRBV24-1 and TRBJ2-5, with D perhaps matching TRBD2 (6 bases). Germline CDR1 is KGHDR and CDR2 is SFDVKD. CDR3 length equals 15 residues. V was pared by 0 bases and J by 5 bases, with 12 bases between. The CDR3: CATSDLGEEGETQYF. The CDR3 nucleotides are TGTGCCACCAGTGATTTGGGAGAGGAGGGGGAGACCCAGTACTTC.

This chain uses TRBV27 with TRBJ2-7; 9 bases line up with TRBD1. V lost 5 bases, J lost 6 bases, and 5 bases stayed unmatched. Germline-derived CDR1 and CDR2 are MNHEY and SMNVEV (reference sequence). CDR3 size: 13 residues. CDR3 residues: CASSPDRGFEQYF. In DNA, the CDR3 is TGTGCCAGCAGTCCGGACAGGGGCTTCGAGCAGTACTTC.